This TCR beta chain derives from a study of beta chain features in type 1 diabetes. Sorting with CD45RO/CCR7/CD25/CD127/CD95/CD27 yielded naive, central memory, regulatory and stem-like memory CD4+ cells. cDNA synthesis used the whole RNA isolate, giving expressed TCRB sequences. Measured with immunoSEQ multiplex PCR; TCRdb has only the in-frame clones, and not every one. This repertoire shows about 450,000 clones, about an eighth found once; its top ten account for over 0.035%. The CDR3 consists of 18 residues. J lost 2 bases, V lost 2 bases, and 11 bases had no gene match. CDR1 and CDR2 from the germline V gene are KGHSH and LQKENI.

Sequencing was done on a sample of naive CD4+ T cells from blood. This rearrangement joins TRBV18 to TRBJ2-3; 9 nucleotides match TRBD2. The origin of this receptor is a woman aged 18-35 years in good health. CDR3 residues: CASSPIGGAGGPTDTQYF. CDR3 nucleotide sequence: TGTGCCAGCTCACCAATCGGTGGAGCGGGAGGCCCCACAGATACGCAGTATTTT.